The sequence of this TCR beta chain was determined in a study of glioma-infiltrating T cells after dendritic cell vaccination. At the level of the study: Samples are from glioblastoma patients in Phase I and II dendritic cell vaccine trials. Study-level results: Longer survival after dendritic cell vaccination followed higher pretreatment TIL content. Only a small number of patients had complete blood and tumor samples.

Time point defined: after dendritic cell vaccination, including at tumor progression/relapse. Blood PBMC samples: pre-vaccination, two weeks post third vaccination, and at tumor progression. In the case of this clone: Its antigen is still unknown.

The V and J ends lost 2 bases and 5 bases, in that order; junction bases with no gene match: 12. Germline CDR1 and CDR2: GTSNPN and SVGIG (reference sequence). This CDR3 comprises 16 residues. Libraries were prepared by immunoSEQ multiplex PCR; TCRdb keeps only in-frame clonotypes and omits some of them. The table has 100,000 or so clones, 85% to 90% seen once. Here the sequenced sample was blood, taken after dendritic cell vaccination. V usage is TRBV30 and J usage is TRBJ2-5; 9 nucleotides agree with TRBD2. The sequence was collected from a human donor with glioblastoma. The CDR3 DNA reads as TGTGCCTGGAGTAGCTGGTTAGCGGGAGTCAGCGAGACCCAGTACTTC. Its translation is CAWSSWLAGVSETQYF.